This TCR beta chain was identified during a study of tumor-infiltrating lymphocytes in primary liver carcinoma. The overall study: Surgeons treated the primary liver carcinoma of the patients by surgical resection. The patients, men and women alike, were aged 30 to 69 years. Productive TCRbeta read counts per sample ran from roughly 3.3 to 6.8 million and were similar across tissue types. Study-wide points: Tumor-adjacent and tumor-blood pairs shared less of their repertoires than tumor region pairs shared.

The CDR3 consists of 13 residues. Germline V gene sequence: CDR1 SGHAT, CDR2 FQDESV (reference sequence). A note on this clonotype: What it binds is unknown. One end of the junction fails to match germline, which may point to a read error.

Total RNA amounting to 500 ng was the source from which TCR beta cDNA was made with a constant-region primer. Library construction for TCR beta comprised three nested multiplex PCR rounds performed with slightly modified ARM-PCR. The opening two PCR rounds, about 10 cycles each, paired TRBV1-TRBV30 forward primers with a C-beta reverse primer. TCRdb independently ran MiXCR on the multiplex PCR reads; one entry per CDR3 protein. Of 320,000 or so distinct CDR3 sequences listed, 60% to 80% were seen once; the top ten hold roughly 9%. Unsorted whole blood supplied the blood RNA, and germline DNA was isolated too.

This receptor was identified in a man in his forties with primary liver carcinoma and hepatitis B virus infection. Input material: peripheral blood. The chain uses TRBV11-1 and TRBJ2-7, with D unresolved. The CDR3 coding sequence is TGTGCCAGCAGCCCGGATCCCTCCTACGAGCAGTATTTC. Translation: CASSPDPSYEQYF.